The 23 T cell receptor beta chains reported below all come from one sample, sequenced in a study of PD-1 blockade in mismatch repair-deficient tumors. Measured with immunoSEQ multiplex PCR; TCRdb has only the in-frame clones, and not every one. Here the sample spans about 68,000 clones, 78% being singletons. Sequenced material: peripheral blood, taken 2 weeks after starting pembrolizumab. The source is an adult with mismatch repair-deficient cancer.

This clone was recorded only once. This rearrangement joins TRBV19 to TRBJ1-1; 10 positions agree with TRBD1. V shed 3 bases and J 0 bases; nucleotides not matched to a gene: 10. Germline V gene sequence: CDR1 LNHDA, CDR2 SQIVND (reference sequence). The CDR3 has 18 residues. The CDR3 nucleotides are TGTGCCAGTAGTATGGACTGGGACAGGGGCGTTCTGAACACTGAAGCTTTCTTT. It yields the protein CASSMDWDRGVLNTEAFF.

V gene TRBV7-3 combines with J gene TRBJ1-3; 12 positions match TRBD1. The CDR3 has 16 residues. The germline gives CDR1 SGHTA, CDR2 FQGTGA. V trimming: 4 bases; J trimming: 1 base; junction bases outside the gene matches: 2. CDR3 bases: TGTGCCAGCAGCTCGGGACAGGGGGCGTCTGGAAACACCATATATTTT. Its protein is CASSSGQGASGNTIYF.

The CDR3 sequence: CASSQPGLAPWEQYF. In DNA, the CDR3 is TGTGCCAGCAGCCAACCGGGACTAGCTCCTTGGGAGCAGTACTTC. The chain combines TRBV14 with TRBJ2-7, with 9 nucleotides matching TRBD2. Germline CDR1 and CDR2: SGHDN and FVKESK. This CDR3 is built from 15 residues. The V segment lost 2 bases and the J segment 7 bases; nucleotides outside the gene matches: 9.

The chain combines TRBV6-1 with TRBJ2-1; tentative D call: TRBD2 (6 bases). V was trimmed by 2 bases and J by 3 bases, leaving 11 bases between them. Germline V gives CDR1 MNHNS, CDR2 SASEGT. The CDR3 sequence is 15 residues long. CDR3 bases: TGTGCCAGCAGTGAAACCGTCGGGAGCTACAATGAGCAGTTCTTC. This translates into CASSETVGSYNEQFF.

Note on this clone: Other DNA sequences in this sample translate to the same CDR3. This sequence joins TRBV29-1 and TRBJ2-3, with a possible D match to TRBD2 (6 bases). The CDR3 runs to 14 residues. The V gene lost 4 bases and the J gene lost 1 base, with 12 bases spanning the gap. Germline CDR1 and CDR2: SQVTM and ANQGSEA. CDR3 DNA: TGCAGCGTTGTCGGGAGACGGGGCACAGATACGCAGTATTTT. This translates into CSVVGRRGTDTQYF.

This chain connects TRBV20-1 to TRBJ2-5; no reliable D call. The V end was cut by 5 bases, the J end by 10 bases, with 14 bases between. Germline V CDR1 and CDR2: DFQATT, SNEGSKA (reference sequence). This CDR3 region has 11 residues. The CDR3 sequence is CSAGDNPDQYF. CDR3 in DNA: TGCAGTGCTGGCGACAACCCGGACCAGTACTTC.

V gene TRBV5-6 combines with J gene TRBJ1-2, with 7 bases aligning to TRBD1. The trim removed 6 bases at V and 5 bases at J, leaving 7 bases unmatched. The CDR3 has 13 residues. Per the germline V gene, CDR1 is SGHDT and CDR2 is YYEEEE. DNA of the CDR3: TGTGCCAGCAAGGGGACAGTCGTATATGGCTACACCTTC. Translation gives CASKGTVVYGYTF.

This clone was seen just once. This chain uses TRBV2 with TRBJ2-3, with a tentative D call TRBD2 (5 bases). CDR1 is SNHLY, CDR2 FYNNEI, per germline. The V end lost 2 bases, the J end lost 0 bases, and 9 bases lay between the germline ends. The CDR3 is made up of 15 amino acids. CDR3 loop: CASSEYSGSTDTQYF. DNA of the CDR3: TGTGCCAGCAGTGAATACAGCGGCAGCACAGATACGCAGTATTTT.

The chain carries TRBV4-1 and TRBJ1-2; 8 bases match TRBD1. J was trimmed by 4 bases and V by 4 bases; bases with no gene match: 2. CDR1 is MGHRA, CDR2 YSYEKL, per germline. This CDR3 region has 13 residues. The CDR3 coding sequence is TGCGCCAGCAGCCTAGGACAGGGCTATGGCTACACCTTC. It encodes CASSLGQGYGYTF.

The CDR3 nucleotides read TGTGCCAGCAGCTTAGTCGGGAGGGCCGGGGAGACCCAGTACTTC. Amino acids: CASSLVGRAGETQYF. The chain combines TRBV11-3 with TRBJ2-5; TRBD2 aligns across 8 bases. Trimming took 1 base from V and 5 from J; bases not matched to a gene: 6. The V gene's germline CDR1 is SGHNT and CDR2 YENEEA. The CDR3 spans 15 residues. Based on the CDR3 plus reference TRBV11-3 and TRBJ2-5, the full variable domain is EAGVVQSPRYKIIEKKQPVAFWCNPISGHNTLYWYLQNLGQGPELLIRYENEEAVDDSQLPKDRFSAERLKGVDSTLKIQPAELGDSAVYLCASSLVGRAGETQYFGPGTRLLVL.

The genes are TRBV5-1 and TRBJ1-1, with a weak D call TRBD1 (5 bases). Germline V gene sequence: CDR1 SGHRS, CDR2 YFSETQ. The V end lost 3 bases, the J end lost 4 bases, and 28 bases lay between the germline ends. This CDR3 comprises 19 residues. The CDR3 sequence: CASSSFLPDPRAVGTEAFF. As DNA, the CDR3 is TGCGCCAGCAGCTCGTTCCTCCCAGACCCCAGGGCGGTGGGCACTGAAGCTTTCTTT.

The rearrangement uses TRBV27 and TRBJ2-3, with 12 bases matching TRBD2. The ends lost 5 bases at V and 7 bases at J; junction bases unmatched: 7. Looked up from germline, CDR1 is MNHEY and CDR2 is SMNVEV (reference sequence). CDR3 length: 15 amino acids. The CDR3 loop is CASSGLAGLENTQYF. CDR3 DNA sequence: TGTGCCAGCAGTGGACTAGCGGGACTTGAAAATACGCAGTATTTT.

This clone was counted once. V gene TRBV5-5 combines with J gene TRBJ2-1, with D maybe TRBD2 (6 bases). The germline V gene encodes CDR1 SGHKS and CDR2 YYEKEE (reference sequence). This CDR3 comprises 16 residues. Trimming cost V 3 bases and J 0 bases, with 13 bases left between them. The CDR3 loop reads CASSSRVADSYNEQFF. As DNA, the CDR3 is TGTGCCAGCAGCTCCCGGGTAGCGGACTCCTACAATGAGCAGTTCTTC. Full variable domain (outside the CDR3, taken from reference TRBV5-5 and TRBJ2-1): DAGVTQSPTHLIKTRGQQVTLRCSPISGHKSVSWYQQVLGQGPQFIFQYYEKEERGRGNFPDRFSARQFPNYSSELNVNALLLGDSALYLCASSSRVADSYNEQFFGPGTRLTVL.

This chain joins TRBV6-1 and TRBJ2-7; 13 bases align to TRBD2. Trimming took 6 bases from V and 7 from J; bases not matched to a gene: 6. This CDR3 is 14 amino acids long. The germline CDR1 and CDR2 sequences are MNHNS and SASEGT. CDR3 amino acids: CASRTSGRSGEQYF. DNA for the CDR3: TGTGCCAGCAGGACTAGCGGGAGGTCGGGTGAGCAGTACTTC.

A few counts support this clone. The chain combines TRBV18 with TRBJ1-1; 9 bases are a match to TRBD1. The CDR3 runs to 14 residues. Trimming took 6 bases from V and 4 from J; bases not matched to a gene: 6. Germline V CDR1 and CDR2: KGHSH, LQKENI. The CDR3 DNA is TGTGCCAGCTCTCAGGACAGGGGAGGCACTGAAGCTTTCTTT. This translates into CASSQDRGGTEAFF.

CDR3 nucleotide sequence: TGTGCCAGCAGTGTTAGGGCAGACTCCTACAATGAGCAGTTCTTC. Encoded protein: CASSVRADSYNEQFF. V is TRBV6-1 and J is TRBJ2-1; D uncertain. The V gene lost 4 bases and the J gene lost 0 bases, with 10 bases spanning the gap. Per the germline V gene, CDR1 is MNHNS and CDR2 is SASEGT. The CDR3 is made up of 15 amino acids.

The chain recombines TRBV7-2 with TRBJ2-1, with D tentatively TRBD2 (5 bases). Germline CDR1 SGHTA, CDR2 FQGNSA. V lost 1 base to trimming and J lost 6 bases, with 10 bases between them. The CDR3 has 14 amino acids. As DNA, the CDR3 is TGTGCCAGCAGCTTAGTTCGGACTGGCAATGAGCAGTTCTTC. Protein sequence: CASSLVRTGNEQFF. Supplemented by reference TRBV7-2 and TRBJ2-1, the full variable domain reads GAGVSQSPSNKVTEKGKDVELRCDPISGHTALYWYRQSLGQGLEFLIYFQGNSAPDKSGLPSDRFSAERTGGSVSTLTIQRTQQEDSAVYLCASSLVRTGNEQFFGPGTRLTVL.

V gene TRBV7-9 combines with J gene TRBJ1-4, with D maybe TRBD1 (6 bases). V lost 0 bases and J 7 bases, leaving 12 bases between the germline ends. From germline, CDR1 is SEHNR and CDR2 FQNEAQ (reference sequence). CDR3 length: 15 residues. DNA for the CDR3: TGTGCCAGCAGCTTAGCGGGGGCAGGGACTGAAAAACTGTTTTTT. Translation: CASSLAGAGTEKLFF.

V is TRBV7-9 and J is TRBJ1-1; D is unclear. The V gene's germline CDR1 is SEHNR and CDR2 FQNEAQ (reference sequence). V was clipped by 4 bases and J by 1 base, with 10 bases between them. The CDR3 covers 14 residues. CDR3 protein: CASSSKDGNTEAFF. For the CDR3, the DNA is TGTGCCAGCAGCTCGAAAGACGGGAACACTGAAGCTTTCTTT.

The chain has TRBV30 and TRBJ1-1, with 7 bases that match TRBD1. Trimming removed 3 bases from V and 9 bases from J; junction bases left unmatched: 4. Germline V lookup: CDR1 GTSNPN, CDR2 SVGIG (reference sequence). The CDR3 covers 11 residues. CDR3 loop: CAWSRGGKAFF. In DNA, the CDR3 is TGTGCCTGGAGCAGGGGGGGAAAAGCTTTCTTT.

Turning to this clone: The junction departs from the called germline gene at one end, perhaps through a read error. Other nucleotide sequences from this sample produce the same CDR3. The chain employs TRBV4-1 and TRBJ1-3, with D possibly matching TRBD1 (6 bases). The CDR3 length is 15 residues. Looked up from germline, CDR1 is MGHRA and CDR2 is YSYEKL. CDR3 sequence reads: CASSQDEGGGNTIYF. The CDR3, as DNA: TGTGCCAGCAGCCAAGATGAGGGGGGAGGAAACACCATATATTTT.

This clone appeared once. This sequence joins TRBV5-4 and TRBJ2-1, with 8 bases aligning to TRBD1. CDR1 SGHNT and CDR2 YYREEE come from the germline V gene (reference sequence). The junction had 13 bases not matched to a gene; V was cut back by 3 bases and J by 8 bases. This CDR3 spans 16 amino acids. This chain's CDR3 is CASSSYAGTGFDEQFF. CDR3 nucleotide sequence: TGTGCCAGCAGCTCCTACGCCGGGACAGGCTTCGATGAGCAGTTCTTC. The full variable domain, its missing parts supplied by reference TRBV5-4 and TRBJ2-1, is ETGVTQSPTHLIKTRGQQVTLRCSSQSGHNTVSWYQQALGQGPQFIFQYYREEENGRGNFPPRFSGLQFPNYSSELNVNALELDDSALYLCASSSYAGTGFDEQFFGPGTRLTVL.

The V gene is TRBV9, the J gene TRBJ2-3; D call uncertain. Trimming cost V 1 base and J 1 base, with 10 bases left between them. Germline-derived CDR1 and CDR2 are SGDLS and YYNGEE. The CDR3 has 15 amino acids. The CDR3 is CASSVTERRTDTQYF. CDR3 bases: TGTGCCAGCAGCGTAACGGAACGGCGCACAGATACGCAGTATTTT. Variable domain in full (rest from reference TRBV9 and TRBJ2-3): DSGVTQTPKHLITATGQRVTLRCSPRSGDLSVYWYQQSLDQGLQFLIQYYNGEERAKGNILERFSAQQFPDLHSELNLSSLELGDSALYFCASSVTERRTDTQYFGPGTRLTVL.